This entry lists 28 T cell receptor beta chains sequenced from one sample in a study of T cells in Graves' hyperthyroidism and ophthalmopathy. RNA transcripts provided the source from which TCR beta CDR3 regions were amplified. Researchers ran a first-round RT-PCR on the TCR CDR3 using the HTBI primer set. TCRdb called the multiplex PCR reads again in MiXCR, with one record for every CDR3 protein. The sample comprises 250,000 to 300,000 distinct CDR3 sequences, 13% of which are singletons, and about 8% rests with the top ten. The sequenced material came from blood. The origin of the receptors is a woman in her 30s with Graves' hyperthyroidism that later progressed to Graves' ophthalmopathy.

This clonotype appeared many times. This chain's CDR3 is CATWTSGIPEQYF. The CDR3 bases are TGTGCCACCTGGACTAGCGGGATCCCCGAGCAGTACTTC. J is TRBJ2-7 and V is TRBV10-3, with 12 nucleotides matching TRBD2. The CDR3 has 13 residues. J was trimmed by 6 bases and V by 10 bases; bases with no gene match: 7. Looked up from germline, CDR1 is ENHRY and CDR2 is SYGVKD.

This clonotype was seen many times. The chain employs TRBV18 and TRBJ2-1, with a possible D match to TRBD2 (7 bases). V dropped 1 base and J dropped 6 bases, with 13 bases sitting between them. There are 15 residues in the CDR3. The germline V gene encodes CDR1 KGHSH and CDR2 LQKENI. The CDR3: CASSPLGGPVNEQFF. The CDR3 DNA sequence: TGTGCCAGCTCACCACTGGGGGGGCCGGTCAATGAGCAGTTCTTC.

This clonotype was counted a few times. The rearrangement links TRBV5-8 to TRBJ1-3, with a tentative D call TRBD1 (6 bases). CDR1 SGHTS and CDR2 YDEGEE come from the germline V gene. There are 14 residues in the CDR3. V lost 2 bases and J 4 bases, leaving 10 bases between the germline ends. DNA of the CDR3: TGTGCCAGCAGCTTCCCAGGGGAAGGAAACACCATATATTTT. Residues: CASSFPGEGNTIYF.

At least ten counts were recorded for this clonotype. The chain recombines TRBV6-1 with TRBJ2-7; TRBD2 matches at 8 bases. The germline V gene has CDR1 MNHNS and CDR2 SASEGT. This CDR3 is built from 11 residues. Trimming took 10 bases from V and 9 from J; bases not matched to a gene: 8. The CDR3 DNA sequence: TGTGCCACCTTTCTGCGGGAGGTGCAGTACTTC. Its translation: CATFLREVQYF.

Ten or more counts support this clonotype. The chain has TRBV20-1 and TRBJ1-2; tentatively, D is TRBD1 (5 bases). V lost 3 bases, J lost 2 bases, and 13 bases lay in between. CDR1 DFQATT and CDR2 SNEGSKA come from the germline V gene (reference sequence). The CDR3 spans 14 residues. The CDR3 bases are TGCAGTGCTAGCGCCGGCAGGGAAAACTATGGCTACACCTTC. Encoded protein: CSASAGRENYGYTF.

Ten or more counts support this clonotype. The J gene is TRBJ2-3, the V gene TRBV27; possible D gene TRBD2, 7 bases. Germline V gene sequence: CDR1 MNHEY, CDR2 SMNVEV (reference sequence). The CDR3 has 16 residues. Trimming pared 2 bases from V and 4 bases from J, leaving 16 bases between. CDR3 in amino acids: CASSLRGRAIADTQYF. The CDR3 DNA reads as TGTGCCAGCAGTTTAAGGGGGAGGGCTATCGCAGATACGCAGTATTTT.

This clonotype was picked up many times. The V gene is TRBV30, the J gene TRBJ1-2; D is possibly TRBD1 (5 bases). CDR3 length: 12 amino acids. Per germline, CDR1 GTSNPN and CDR2 SVGIG (reference sequence). V gave up 0 bases and J gave up 8 bases, with 10 bases separating them. In nucleotides, the CDR3 is TGTGCCTGGAGTGTGACAGCGGAGGGCTACACCTTC. This codes for CAWSVTAEGYTF.

This clonotype was seen at least ten times. J is TRBJ2-3 and V is TRBV7-9, with TRBD2 matching 8 bases. Germline lookup yields CDR1 SEHNR and CDR2 FQNEAQ (reference sequence). The CDR3 spans 14 residues. V was pared by 4 bases and J by 2 bases, with 2 bases of the junction left unmatched. The CDR3 sequence is CASSSLAVTDTQYF. CDR3 nucleotide sequence: TGTGCCAGCAGCTCACTAGCGGTCACAGATACGCAGTATTTT.

This chain connects TRBV12-3 or TRBV12-4 to TRBJ1-1; maybe TRBD1 (5 bases). This CDR3 is 15 amino acids long. V lost 5 bases, J lost 3 bases, and 16 bases lay in between. The CDR3 coding sequence is TGTGCCAGCAGTATAACAGGTATGAGCTACACTGAAGCTTTCTTT. Translating gives CASSITGMSYTEAFF.

This clonotype was counted a few times. This chain uses TRBV24-1 with TRBJ2-1; TRBD2 aligns across 8 bases. CDR1 and CDR2 (germline): KGHDR, SFDVKD. This CDR3 is 18 amino acids long. Germline trimming cut 4 bases from V and 6 bases from J; bases unmatched to any gene: 16. The CDR3 DNA sequence: TGTGCCACCAGTGAGAAAACTAGCGGCCACCCTGACTTCAATGAGCAGTTCTTC. Its protein is CATSEKTSGHPDFNEQFF.

This clonotype was counted a few times. Just one base apart from a much larger clone, this may be a read error. The chain couples TRBV3-1 to TRBJ2-3; the D is unclear. This CDR3 comprises 15 residues. Germline V CDR1 and CDR2: LGHDT, YNNKEL (reference sequence). V lost 4 bases to trimming and J lost 6 bases, with 17 bases between them. DNA of the CDR3: TGTGCCAGCAGCCGAGATCTTCTTCCCGGCGATACGCAGTATTTT. Its protein is CASSRDLLPGDTQYF.

A few counts support this clonotype. The chain uses TRBV6-1 and TRBJ2-7; 7 bases are a match to TRBD1. J was trimmed by 3 bases and V by 5 bases; bases with no gene match: 7. The CDR3 extends over 14 amino acids. The germline gives CDR1 MNHNS, CDR2 SASEGT. Here the CDR3 reads CASSSRQGLYEQYF. CDR3 DNA: TGTGCCAGCAGTTCCCGACAGGGCCTCTACGAGCAGTACTTC.

This rearrangement joins TRBV4-2 to TRBJ2-7; no clear D gene. This CDR3 is 13 amino acids long. Germline V CDR1 and CDR2: LGHNA, YNFKEQ. Trimming cost V 4 bases and J 5 bases, with 12 bases left between them. CDR3 residues: CASSPPLHNEQYF. DNA for the CDR3: TGTGCCAGCAGCCCCCCCCTACATAACGAGCAGTACTTC.

This clonotype has ten or more counts. The chain couples TRBV4-3 to TRBJ1-1, with D perhaps TRBD1 (6 bases). Germline assignment: CDR1 LGHNA and CDR2 YSLEER. This CDR3 spans 13 amino acids. Trimming shortened V by 4 bases and J by 1 base, and 7 bases separated the two germline ends. The chain's CDR3 is CASSRTENTEAFF. The CDR3 DNA follows: TGCGCCAGCAGCCGGACAGAGAACACTGAAGCTTTCTTT.

This clonotype was seen more than once but under ten times. This chain links TRBV5-1 with TRBJ2-5; maybe TRBD2 (5 bases). The V gene lost 3 bases and the J gene lost 4 bases, with 19 bases spanning the gap. CDR3 size: 16 residues. From germline, CDR1 is SGHRS and CDR2 YFSETQ. The CDR3 spells CASSSGLGRVIETQYF. CDR3 coding DNA: TGCGCCAGCAGCTCTGGACTTGGCCGGGTCATAGAGACCCAGTACTTC.

This clonotype was seen many times. The chain combines TRBV7-2 with TRBJ2-2; D gene uncertain. In germline, CDR1 is SGHTA, CDR2 FQGNSA. The V and J ends lost 4 bases and 8 bases respectively, with 14 bases between them. This CDR3 region has 14 residues. The CDR3 bases are TGTGCCAGCAGCTCGCCAGCCATTCGGGGGGAGCTGTTTTTT. Its translation is CASSSPAIRGELFF.

Many counts were recorded for this clonotype. The V and J genes are TRBV28 and TRBJ2-7; 11 nucleotides agree with TRBD2. V gave up 6 bases and J gave up 5 bases; unmatched junction bases: 6. This CDR3 has 14 residues. The germline gives CDR1 MDHEN, CDR2 SYDVKM. The CDR3 reads CASSLTSGSDEQYF. In DNA, the CDR3 is TGTGCCAGCAGCCTTACTAGCGGGAGCGACGAGCAGTACTTC. Combining the CDR3 with reference TRBV28 and TRBJ2-7 gives the whole variable domain DVKVTQSSRYLVKRTGEKVFLECVQDMDHENMFWYRQDPGLGLRLIYFSYDVKMKEKGDIPEGYSVSREKKERFSLILESASTNQTSMYLCASSLTSGSDEQYFGPGTRLTVT.

The CDR3 sequence is CAVGVLVGGPHEQFF. In nucleotides, the CDR3 is TGTGCCGTAGGCGTTCTGGTGGGAGGGCCCCATGAGCAGTTCTTC. V and J are TRBV19 and TRBJ2-1; 7 nucleotides agree with TRBD2. The CDR3 spans 15 residues. The junction had 18 bases not matched to a gene; V was cut back by 11 bases and J by 8 bases. Germline lookup yields CDR1 LNHDA and CDR2 SQIVND (reference sequence).

The chain has TRBV6-1 and TRBJ1-1, with 8 bases aligning to TRBD1. V lost 4 bases and J lost 1; bases outside the gene matches: 5. Germline loops: CDR1 MNHNS, CDR2 SASEGT. CDR3 length: 15 amino acids. Here the CDR3 reads CASSARGRSNTEAFF. As DNA, the CDR3 is TGTGCCAGCAGTGCCAGGGGGCGGTCGAACACTGAAGCTTTCTTT.

In its sample, this clonotype was seen many times. This chain joins TRBV12-3 or TRBV12-4 and TRBJ1-5, with 10 bases fitting TRBD1. The trim removed 4 bases at V and 4 bases at J, leaving 13 bases unmatched. This CDR3 is built from 18 residues. The CDR3 loop is CASSYTGLGQGGNQPQHF. The CDR3 DNA reads TGTGCCAGCAGTTATACCGGGCTAGGACAGGGGGGGAATCAGCCCCAGCATTTT.

This clonotype has at least ten counts. The J gene is TRBJ2-7, the V gene TRBV7-3; 7 positions agree with TRBD1. The CDR3 has 13 amino acids. Trimming removed 5 bases from V and 7 bases from J; junction bases left unmatched: 8. The germline V gene encodes CDR1 SGHTA and CDR2 FQGTGA. CDR3 DNA: TGTGCCAGCAGCCCAGACAGGGTTCGGGAGCAGTACTTC. Translation gives CASSPDRVREQYF. Based on the CDR3 plus reference TRBV7-3 and TRBJ2-7, the full variable domain is GAGVSQTPSNKVTEKGKYVELRCDPISGHTALYWYRQSLGQGPEFLIYFQGTGAADDSGLPNDRFFAVRPEGSVSTLKIQRTERGDSAVYLCASSPDRVREQYFGPGTRLTVT.

The table lists this clonotype with many counts. The chain recombines TRBV13 with TRBJ2-7, with 12 bases lining up with TRBD2. Germline V gene lookup returns CDR1 PRHDT and CDR2 FYEKMQ (reference sequence). This CDR3 is built from 14 residues. After removal of 5 bases from V and 5 bases from J, the junction contained 4 bases not matched to a gene. CDR3 in DNA: TGTGCCAGCAGCGACCGACTAGCGGGAGACGAGCAGTACTTC. This translates into CASSDRLAGDEQYF.

In its sample, this clonotype was seen many times. DNA of the CDR3: TGTGCCACCAGTGATTTGGACAGGCCCCCCTACGAGCAGTACTTC. The encoded protein is CATSDLDRPPYEQYF. J is TRBJ2-7 and V is TRBV24-1, with D possibly matching TRBD1 (6 bases). From germline, CDR1 is KGHDR and CDR2 SFDVKD. The CDR3 covers 15 residues. V shed 0 bases and J shed 2 bases, with 10 bases lying between them.

The chain couples TRBV19 to TRBJ1-5; 8 bases fit TRBD1. The CDR3 contains 14 residues. V dropped 5 bases and J dropped 6; count of bases not matched to a gene: 6. Germline V CDR1 and CDR2: LNHDA, SQIVND (reference sequence). CDR3 sequence (DNA): TGTGCCAGTAGTCACGACAGGGGCCGTCAGCCCCAGCATTTT. Its protein is CASSHDRGRQPQHF.

There are many counts of this clonotype. The V and J genes are TRBV7-8 and TRBJ2-1; D is perhaps TRBD2 (5 bases). The length of the CDR3 is 11 residues. Per germline, CDR1 SGHVS and CDR2 FQNEAQ. Trimming cost V 5 bases and J 8 bases, with 7 bases left between them. CDR3 in DNA: TGTGCCAGCAGCCCTAGCTATGAGCAGTTCTTC. Protein product: CASSPSYEQFF. Complete variable domain (other parts from reference TRBV7-8 and TRBJ2-1): GAGVSQSPRYKVAKRGQDVALRCDPISGHVSLFWYQQALGQGPEFLTYFQNEAQLDKSGLPSDRFFAERPEGSVSTLKIQRTQQEDSAVYLCASSPSYEQFFGPGTRLTVL.

The V and J genes are TRBV9 and TRBJ2-7, with TRBD2 matching 8 bases. This CDR3 region has 15 residues. Germline CDR1 SGDLS, CDR2 YYNGEE. The junction had 10 bases not matched to a gene; V was cut back by 3 bases and J by 5 bases. This CDR3 is CASSAGLGAGDEQYF. CDR3 DNA sequence: TGTGCCAGCAGCGCAGGGTTGGGAGCGGGAGACGAGCAGTACTTC.

The table lists this clonotype with many counts. V is TRBV7-2 and J is TRBJ2-4; weak D call: TRBD2 (7 bases). Germline assignment: CDR1 SGHTA and CDR2 FQGNSA. The V end lost 5 bases, the J end lost 3 bases, and 17 bases lay between the germline ends. CDR3 size: 16 residues. In nucleotides, the CDR3 is TGTGCCAGCAGCCCAAAGGGAGGGGGAGACAAAAACATTCAGTACTTC. As protein: CASSPKGGGDKNIQYF. Supplemented by reference TRBV7-2 and TRBJ2-4, the full variable domain reads GAGVSQSPSNKVTEKGKDVELRCDPISGHTALYWYRQSLGQGLEFLIYFQGNSAPDKSGLPSDRFSAERTGGSVSTLTIQRTQQEDSAVYLCASSPKGGGDKNIQYFGAGTRLSVL.

J is TRBJ2-3 and V is TRBV5-5, with D unresolved. The CDR3 consists of 17 residues. V lost 5 bases to trimming and J lost 1 base, with 20 bases between them. Germline V CDR1 and CDR2: SGHKS, YYEKEE (reference sequence). CDR3 sequence: CASSPPEMARGTDTQYF. The CDR3 nucleotides are TGTGCCAGCAGTCCTCCCGAAATGGCTAGGGGCACAGATACGCAGTATTTT.